One and the same sample provided the 26 T cell receptor beta chains below, sequenced in a study of blood T cell repertoires in COVID-19. The table came from immunoSEQ multiplex PCR; TCRdb's copy has only in-frame clones and leaves some out. The profile shows some 130,000 clones, around nine tenths of them singletons. The sequenced material came from peripheral blood. The receptors shown here come from a woman in her seventies with COVID-19, enrolled during active disease.

This chain joins TRBV7-9 and TRBJ1-1; 7 nucleotides align to TRBD1. The CDR3 spans 12 residues. V gave up 5 bases and J gave up 6 bases; unmatched junction bases: 3. Germline lookup yields CDR1 SEHNR and CDR2 FQNEAQ (reference sequence). The CDR3 sequence: CASSDDRAEAFF. CDR3 sequence (DNA): TGTGCCAGCAGCGACGACAGGGCTGAAGCTTTCTTT.

The V call is TRBV5-1, the J call TRBJ2-5; 14 nucleotides match TRBD2. V shed 4 bases and J 3 bases; nucleotides not matched to a gene: 5. Germline V gene lookup returns CDR1 SGHRS and CDR2 YFSETQ. The CDR3 spans 16 residues. CDR3 in DNA: TGCGCCAGCAGCCTAAAGACTAGCGGGGGGGAAGAGACCCAGTACTTC. It specifies CASSLKTSGGEETQYF.

This chain connects TRBV6-5 to TRBJ1-4; unclear D gene. The length of the CDR3 is 14 residues. With 0 bases removed from V and 8 bases from J, the gap between germline ends came to 10 bases. The V gene's germline CDR1 is MNHEY and CDR2 SVGAGI. The CDR3 reads CASSYSGEAEKLFF. The DNA for the CDR3 is TGTGCCAGCAGTTACTCCGGGGAAGCCGAAAAACTGTTTTTT.

With respect to this clone: A far larger clone is a single base away, which makes a read error likely. This chain uses TRBV29-1 with TRBJ2-5; 11 bases line up with TRBD1. The CDR3 loop spans 14 amino acids. Looked up from germline, CDR1 is SQVTM and CDR2 is ANQGSEA. CDR3 amino acids: CCVGGQGGGETQYF. Here the CDR3 DNA reads TGCTGCGTTGGGGGACAGGGGGGGGGAGAGACCCAGTACTTC.

This chain links TRBV5-1 with TRBJ2-5; no definite D call. Germline V gives CDR1 SGHRS, CDR2 YFSETQ. This CDR3 region has 14 residues. Between the trimmed V and J ends, which lost 0 bases and 3 bases, there was a span of 9 bases. CDR3 residues: CASSLEYGEETQYF. CDR3 coding DNA: TGCGCCAGCAGCTTGGAGTATGGAGAAGAGACCCAGTACTTC.

The V and J genes are TRBV18 and TRBJ1-1, with no clear D. Between the trimmed V and J ends, which lost 1 base and 1 base, there was a span of 10 bases. The CDR3 has 15 amino acids. Germline loops: CDR1 KGHSH, CDR2 LQKENI. CDR3 DNA: TGTGCCAGCTCACCACTCAACAGCCAGAACACTGAAGCTTTCTTT. It encodes CASSPLNSQNTEAFF.

The rearrangement links TRBV13 to TRBJ2-2, with 11 bases identical to TRBD2. The V gene end was trimmed by 2 bases and the J gene end by 6 bases; junction bases not matched to a gene: 5. Germline assignment: CDR1 PRHDT and CDR2 FYEKMQ (reference sequence). The CDR3 extends over 16 amino acids. CDR3 coding DNA: TGTGCCAGCAGCTTAACTAGCGGGGGCTTATCCGGGGAGCTGTTTTTT. It yields the protein CASSLTSGGLSGELFF.

This chain links TRBV13 with TRBJ2-2; D might be TRBD1 (5 bases). The CDR3 is 13 residues long. The germline V gene has CDR1 PRHDT and CDR2 FYEKMQ (reference sequence). V gave up 7 bases and J gave up 2 bases, with 8 bases separating them. CDR3 coding DNA: TGTGCCAGCACTCAGGGAAACACCGGGGAGCTGTTTTTT. Translated, it gives CASTQGNTGELFF.

This clone has only a few counts. The chain carries TRBV5-4 and TRBJ2-7; the D gene is possibly TRBD1 (6 bases). Per the germline V gene, CDR1 is SGHNT and CDR2 is YYREEE (reference sequence). The CDR3 is 15 amino acids. V was clipped by 4 bases and J by 0 bases, with 14 bases between them. The chain's CDR3 is CASSQPGQSSYEQYF. The CDR3 DNA reads TGTGCCAGCAGCCAACCGGGACAAAGCTCCTACGAGCAGTACTTC.

The V and J genes are TRBV28 and TRBJ1-5; D is unresolved. CDR1 and CDR2 (germline): MDHEN, SYDVKM. Trimming left V 4 bases short and J 3 bases short, with 13 bases between. This CDR3 comprises 15 residues. In nucleotides, the CDR3 is TGTGCCAGCAGTTCAGGTGGCTCACTCAATCAGCCCCAGCATTTT. It specifies CASSSGGSLNQPQHF.

The CDR3 sequence is CASSLGAGGGNTIYF. CDR3 DNA: TGCGCCAGCAGCTTGGGTGCAGGGGGCGGAAACACCATATATTTT. The chain combines TRBV5-1 with TRBJ1-3, with 8 nucleotides matching TRBD1. V lost 0 bases and J lost 4; bases outside the gene matches: 3. The CDR3 consists of 15 residues. In germline, CDR1 is SGHRS, CDR2 YFSETQ.

The genes are TRBV5-5 and TRBJ1-3; weak D call: TRBD1 (5 bases). V lost 3 bases, J lost 3 bases, and 10 bases lay in between. Germline CDR1 SGHKS, CDR2 YYEKEE (reference sequence). The CDR3 has 14 amino acids. The CDR3 is CASSSQGNGNTIYF. The CDR3, as DNA: TGTGCCAGCAGCTCGCAGGGAAATGGAAACACCATATATTTT.

The chain combines TRBV19 with TRBJ2-4; tentatively, D is TRBD1 (6 bases). Deletions cut 2 bases from V and 6 bases from J, with 11 bases between. This CDR3 has 14 residues. Germline V gene sequence: CDR1 LNHDA, CDR2 SQIVND (reference sequence). The CDR3 region is CASSIMGAGNIQYF. CDR3 nucleotide sequence: TGTGCCAGTAGTATAATGGGGGCGGGAAACATTCAGTACTTC.

The genes are TRBV15 and TRBJ2-1; 11 nucleotides agree with TRBD2. Germline-derived CDR1 and CDR2 are LNHNV and YYDKDF (reference sequence). This CDR3 has 18 residues. V lost 2 bases and J lost 0; bases outside the gene matches: 6. CDR3 loop: CATSRLAGGYSSYNEQFF. The CDR3, as DNA: TGTGCCACCAGCAGACTAGCGGGGGGCTACAGCTCCTACAATGAGCAGTTCTTC.

This clone was seen a handful of times. The J gene is TRBJ1-2, the V gene TRBV4-1; 7 bases are shared with TRBD1. V trimming: 1 base; J trimming: 8 bases; junction bases outside the gene matches: 4. The V gene's germline CDR1 is MGHRA and CDR2 YSYEKL. The CDR3 runs to 13 residues. CDR3 sequence reads: CASSQGVGGGYTF. CDR3 nucleotide sequence: TGCGCCAGCAGCCAAGGAGTAGGGGGCGGCTACACCTTC.

This chain links TRBV2 with TRBJ1-5; TRBD1 might be the D (5 bases). The CDR3 consists of 14 residues. V lost 7 bases and J 3 bases, leaving 13 bases between the germline ends. In germline, CDR1 is SNHLY, CDR2 FYNNEI. CDR3 bases: TGTGCCAGCATGGCAGGGAAGTTCAATCAGCCCCAGCATTTT. This gives the protein CASMAGKFNQPQHF.

This chain uses TRBV5-6 with TRBJ2-4; the match to TRBD1 covers 11 bases. This CDR3 region has 15 residues. V lost 2 bases, J lost 8 bases, and 6 bases stayed unmatched. Germline V gives CDR1 SGHDT, CDR2 YYEEEE. The CDR3 coding sequence is TGTGCCAGCAGCTTTTCTCGGGACAGGGGGGACATTCAGTACTTC. This encodes CASSFSRDRGDIQYF.

The rearrangement uses TRBV7-9 and TRBJ1-5; D not resolved. CDR3 size: 16 residues. V lost 1 base to trimming and J lost 0 bases, with 10 bases between them. CDR1 is SEHNR and CDR2 is FQNEAQ in the germline V gene (reference sequence). As DNA, the CDR3 is TGTGCCAGCAGCTTAGTTACTTGGTATAGCAATCAGCCCCAGCATTTT. As protein: CASSLVTWYSNQPQHF.

The rearrangement joins TRBV7-8 to TRBJ2-7; D gene unclear. The V gene lost 2 bases and the J gene lost 7 bases, with 12 bases spanning the gap. CDR3 length: 13 residues. Germline-derived CDR1 and CDR2 are SGHVS and FQNEAQ. CDR3 in amino acids: CASSLPGLWEQYF. CDR3 nucleotides: TGTGCCAGCAGCTTACCGGGTTTGTGGGAGCAGTACTTC.

The chain is built from TRBV15 and TRBJ2-2, with D maybe TRBD1 (6 bases). The V end lost 1 base, the J end lost 4 bases, and 16 bases lay between the germline ends. The CDR3 consists of 17 residues. Germline lookup yields CDR1 LNHNV and CDR2 YYDKDF (reference sequence). As DNA, the CDR3 is TGTGCCACCAGCAGAGCCTACGGAGTCAGGGGCACCGGGGAGCTGTTTTTT. This translates into CATSRAYGVRGTGELFF.

The V gene is TRBV3-1 (or the pseudogene TRBV3-2), the J gene TRBJ2-5; tentatively, D is TRBD2 (7 bases). V was shortened by 4 bases and J by 0 bases, with 15 bases between the two germline ends. The CDR3 totals 16 residues. The germline CDR1 and CDR2 sequences are LGHDT and YNNKEL (reference sequence). The CDR3 loop reads CASSPLPGGHQETQYF. The CDR3 DNA follows: TGTGCCAGCAGCCCCTTGCCGGGGGGCCACCAAGAGACCCAGTACTTC.

V and J are TRBV11-3 and TRBJ2-1, with TRBD1 matching 9 bases. The CDR3 sequence is 15 residues long. Germline CDR1 SGHNT, CDR2 YENEEA. Trimming removed 4 bases from V and 8 bases from J; junction bases left unmatched: 9. The CDR3 DNA follows: TGTGCCAGCAGCTCCGGGACAGGGAGTTTCGATGAGCAGTTCTTC. Translation gives CASSSGTGSFDEQFF.

This chain joins TRBV6-4 and TRBJ1-5; D gene ambiguous. Between the trimmed V and J ends, which lost 0 bases and 0 bases, there was a span of 18 bases. The CDR3 length is 19 residues. Germline V gene sequence: CDR1 MRHNA, CDR2 SNTAGT. CDR3 protein: CASSDSPLLAKYSNQPQHF. In DNA form, the CDR3 reads TGTGCCAGCAGTGACTCTCCTCTTCTCGCTAAGTATAGCAATCAGCCCCAGCATTTT.

This clone is a singleton in its sample. The chain combines TRBV2 with TRBJ2-1; D might be TRBD1 or TRBD2, each matching 9 bases. Germline CDR1 is SNHLY and CDR2 is FYNNEI. V was shortened by 9 bases and J by 10 bases, with 22 bases between the two germline ends. This CDR3 is built from 14 residues. The DNA for the CDR3 is TGTGCCAGTAGTAGCGGGGGACAGGGAGGGGAGCAGTTCTTC. Translation: CASSSGGQGGEQFF. The whole variable domain, remainder taken from reference TRBV2 and TRBJ2-1, is EPEVTQTPSHQVTQMGQEVILRCVPISNHLYFYWYRQILGQKVEFLVSFYNNEISEKSEIFDDQFSVERPDGSNFTLKIRSTKLEDSAMYFCASSSGGQGGEQFFGPGTRLTVL.

The chain couples TRBV7-3 to TRBJ1-3; D is perhaps TRBD1 (5 bases). Germline lookup yields CDR1 SGHTA and CDR2 FQGTGA. This CDR3 comprises 14 residues. Trimming took 4 bases from V and 2 from J, leaving 9 bases between them. The CDR3 protein is CASSSGLTGNTIYF. The CDR3 DNA sequence: TGTGCCAGCAGCTCAGGGTTAACTGGAAACACCATATATTTT.

The chain employs TRBV30 and TRBJ1-2, with D maybe TRBD1 (5 bases). The germline V and J ends were trimmed by 2 bases and 6 bases, with 13 bases remaining between them. Per the germline V gene, CDR1 is GTSNPN and CDR2 is SVGIG (reference sequence). The CDR3 loop spans 13 amino acids. CDR3: CAWSSQAPNGYTF. The CDR3 DNA sequence: TGTGCCTGGAGTTCACAGGCCCCGAATGGCTACACCTTC.